The rows below give T cell receptor beta chains drawn from one sample of a study of T cell responses to AZD1222 COVID-19 vaccine. Assay: immunoSEQ multiplex PCR; the TCRdb copy retains only in-frame clones and omits some. Counted here are some 150,000 clones, 94% occurring once; the ten biggest clones make up over 0.95%. The sample here was peripheral blood, taken on day 0 of AZD1222 vaccination. Every receptor here comes from an adult in good health. CDR3s include the opening cysteine and the closing phenylalanine or tryptophan. The order of the fields is clone size, D gene, J gene, V gene, CDR3 DNA, CDR3 protein. D genes are given only for firm matches. Only part of the rows carry a size: once, few, many, or a class if the clone is expanded.

abundance: -
d_gene: -
j_gene: TRBJ1-2
v_gene: TRBV7-9
CDR3nt: TGTGCCAGCAGCCAGAGGGACTACACCCCATTCAGCTATGGCTACACCTTC
CDR3aa: CASSQRDYTPFSYGYTF

abundance: -
d_gene: -
j_gene: TRBJ2-3
v_gene: TRBV7-9
CDR3nt: TGTGCCAGCAGCTTCTCTAGCACAGATACGCAGTATTTT
CDR3aa: CASSFSSTDTQYF

abundance: -
d_gene: TRBD1
j_gene: TRBJ1-2
v_gene: TRBV6-1
CDR3nt: TGTGCCAGCAGTGATGTGGGGACAGGGGGCGGAAACACCTTC
CDR3aa: CASSDVGTGGGNTF

abundance: -
d_gene: -
j_gene: TRBJ1-1
v_gene: TRBV7-3
CDR3nt: TGTGCCAGCAGCTCATTGGGGGGGAACACTGAAGCTTTCTTT
CDR3aa: CASSSLGGNTEAFF

abundance: -
d_gene: -
j_gene: TRBJ1-4
v_gene: TRBV4-3
CDR3nt: TGCGCCAGCAGCCAAAATTCCCTCGGGATTAATGAAAAACTGTTTTTT
CDR3aa: CASSQNSLGINEKLFF

abundance: -
d_gene: -
j_gene: TRBJ2-3
v_gene: TRBV10-3
CDR3nt: TGTGCCATCAGTGAGTTTGGCACAGATACGCAGTATTTT
CDR3aa: CAISEFGTDTQYF

abundance: once
d_gene: TRBD1
j_gene: TRBJ1-1
v_gene: TRBV11-2
CDR3nt: TGTGCCAGCAGCTTAATCGGACAGGGGGTAGTGGGCACTGAAGCTTTCTTT
CDR3aa: CASSLIGQGVVGTEAFF

abundance: -
d_gene: TRBD1
j_gene: TRBJ2-1
v_gene: TRBV6-5
CDR3nt: TGTGCCAGCAGTTACCGACAGGGGATGAACAATGAGCAGTTCTTC
CDR3aa: CASSYRQGMNNEQFF

abundance: -
d_gene: -
j_gene: TRBJ1-4
v_gene: TRBV7-9
CDR3nt: TGTGCCAGCAGACCGGGACTGATGAATGAAAAACTGTTTTTT
CDR3aa: CASRPGLMNEKLFF

abundance: -
d_gene: TRBD1
j_gene: TRBJ1-1
v_gene: TRBV7-7
CDR3nt: TGTGCCAGCAGCCTGGGGACAGGGGCGGAAGCTTTCTTT
CDR3aa: CASSLGTGAEAFF

abundance: -
d_gene: TRBD1
j_gene: TRBJ1-5
v_gene: TRBV2
CDR3nt: TGTGCCAGCAGTGCCGGGACAGAGAGCAATCAGCCCCAGCATTTT
CDR3aa: CASSAGTESNQPQHF

abundance: -
d_gene: -
j_gene: TRBJ1-5
v_gene: TRBV6-5
CDR3nt: TGTGCCAGCAGTAGGAATAACCTAGCCAATCAGCCCCAGCATTTT
CDR3aa: CASSRNNLANQPQHF

abundance: -
d_gene: -
j_gene: TRBJ1-2
v_gene: TRBV18
CDR3nt: TGTGCCAGCTCACCCCTGGAGGGGGGTCGGGATGGCTACACCTTC
CDR3aa: CASSPLEGGRDGYTF

abundance: once
d_gene: -
j_gene: TRBJ1-1
v_gene: TRBV19
CDR3nt: TGTGCCAGTAGTACCCCAGGAATCCCTATGAACACTGAAGCTTTCTTT
CDR3aa: CASSTPGIPMNTEAFF

abundance: once
d_gene: TRBD1
j_gene: TRBJ1-1
v_gene: TRBV5-1
CDR3nt: TGCGCCAGCAGCGCACAACTGACAGGGGCGAACACTGAAGCTTTCTTT
CDR3aa: CASSAQLTGANTEAFF

abundance: -
d_gene: -
j_gene: TRBJ1-2
v_gene: TRBV7-9
CDR3nt: TGTGCCAGCAGCGGCCAGGGGTTCAACTATGGCTACACCTTC
CDR3aa: CASSGQGFNYGYTF

abundance: -
d_gene: TRBD1
j_gene: TRBJ1-4
v_gene: TRBV2
CDR3nt: TGTGCCAGCAGTGTGCGAGGGGGCCCTTCAACTAATGAAAAACTGTTTTTT
CDR3aa: CASSVRGGPSTNEKLFF

abundance: -
d_gene: -
j_gene: TRBJ1-3
v_gene: TRBV2
CDR3nt: TGTGCCAGCCCCGGGCCGAACACCATATATTTT
CDR3aa: CASPGPNTIYF

abundance: -
d_gene: TRBD1
j_gene: TRBJ2-3
v_gene: TRBV3-1/TRBV3-2
CDR3nt: TGTGCCAGCAGCCAAGACCCCGAGATCTTTGGGACAGTCACAGATACGCAGTATTTT
CDR3aa: CASSQDPEIFGTVTDTQYF

abundance: -
d_gene: -
j_gene: TRBJ2-6
v_gene: TRBV5-4
CDR3nt: TGTGCCAGCAGCTTGTCGATCTCTGGGGCCAACGTCCTGACTTTC
CDR3aa: CASSLSISGANVLTF

abundance: -
d_gene: TRBD2
j_gene: TRBJ2-1
v_gene: TRBV2
CDR3nt: TGTGCCAGCAGGGCAAGCGGGAGGGCCTTTTATGAGCAGTTCTTC
CDR3aa: CASRASGRAFYEQFF

abundance: -
d_gene: TRBD2
j_gene: TRBJ2-3
v_gene: TRBV5-1
CDR3nt: TGCGCCAGCAGCCGGATTTGGGTCTCGGGCACTAGCGGGGTGGATACGCAGTATTTT
CDR3aa: CASSRIWVSGTSGVDTQYF

abundance: -
d_gene: -
j_gene: TRBJ1-1
v_gene: TRBV18
CDR3nt: TGTGCCAGCTCATCTTCCGAGAACACTGAAGCTTTCTTT
CDR3aa: CASSSSENTEAFF

abundance: -
d_gene: -
j_gene: TRBJ1-2
v_gene: TRBV27
CDR3nt: TGTGCCAGCACCCCCTTCGGGCAGGGAGTGGGTGACTATGGCTACACCTTC
CDR3aa: CASTPFGQGVGDYGYTF

abundance: -
d_gene: -
j_gene: TRBJ1-1
v_gene: TRBV18
CDR3nt: TGTGCCAGCTCACCGAGTGCGGTGAACACTGAAGCTTTCTTT
CDR3aa: CASSPSAVNTEAFF

abundance: -
d_gene: TRBD1
j_gene: TRBJ1-1
v_gene: TRBV19
CDR3nt: TGTGCCAGTAGCATGGGACAGGGGCACACTGAAGCTTTCTTT
CDR3aa: CASSMGQGHTEAFF

abundance: -
d_gene: -
j_gene: TRBJ2-5
v_gene: TRBV3-1/TRBV3-2
CDR3nt: TGTGCCAGCAGCCAGATACCCGCCCGTAGAAGGACCCAGTACTTC
CDR3aa: CASSQIPARRRTQYF

abundance: -
d_gene: TRBD2
j_gene: TRBJ2-3
v_gene: TRBV7-6
CDR3nt: TGTGCCAGCAGCTTGATGGCGGGGGGTGGAACAGATACGCAGTATTTT
CDR3aa: CASSLMAGGGTDTQYF

abundance: -
d_gene: -
j_gene: TRBJ2-5
v_gene: TRBV19
CDR3nt: TGTGCCAGTAGTATCGCATGGACAGTCCAAGAGACCCAGTACTTC
CDR3aa: CASSIAWTVQETQYF

abundance: -
d_gene: -
j_gene: TRBJ1-4
v_gene: TRBV4-3
CDR3nt: TGCGCCAGCAGCCAAGATCTAAGCCGGGGGTGGGGTGAAAAACTGTTTTTT
CDR3aa: CASSQDLSRGWGEKLFF

abundance: -
d_gene: TRBD2
j_gene: TRBJ2-1
v_gene: TRBV6-5
CDR3nt: TGTGCCACCCGCCTAGCGGGAGCGGGGAATGAGCAGTTCTTC
CDR3aa: CATRLAGAGNEQFF

abundance: -
d_gene: -
j_gene: TRBJ2-5
v_gene: TRBV10-3
CDR3nt: TGTGCCATCAGTGAGTCGTTCAGGAAAGAGACCCAGTACTTC
CDR3aa: CAISESFRKETQYF

abundance: -
d_gene: -
j_gene: TRBJ1-1
v_gene: TRBV11-2
CDR3nt: TGTGCCAGCAGCTTAGTCGCCAGTACCGGGACACCTAACACTGAAGCTTTCTTT
CDR3aa: CASSLVASTGTPNTEAFF

abundance: -
d_gene: -
j_gene: TRBJ1-6
v_gene: TRBV4-2
CDR3nt: TGTGCCAGCAGCCAAGCAGGGCGCAATTATAATTCACCCCTCCACTTT
CDR3aa: CASSQAGRNYNSPLHF

abundance: few
d_gene: -
j_gene: TRBJ2-2
v_gene: TRBV5-4
CDR3nt: TGTGCCAGCAGCTTGGACAGCCGCACCGGGGAGCTGTTTTTT
CDR3aa: CASSLDSRTGELFF

abundance: -
d_gene: -
j_gene: TRBJ1-2
v_gene: TRBV27
CDR3nt: TGTGCCAGCAGTTTTAGTGGTACAGGGAGGGATCATTATGGCTACACCTTC
CDR3aa: CASSFSGTGRDHYGYTF

abundance: -
d_gene: -
j_gene: TRBJ1-5
v_gene: TRBV7-3
CDR3nt: TGTGCCAGCAGCTTAAATGACAGGTCAAGTCAGCCCCAGCATTTT
CDR3aa: CASSLNDRSSQPQHF

abundance: -
d_gene: -
j_gene: TRBJ2-5
v_gene: TRBV20-1
CDR3nt: TGCAGTGCCTCCTACCAAGAGACCCAGTACTTC
CDR3aa: CSASYQETQYF

abundance: -
d_gene: -
j_gene: TRBJ1-2
v_gene: TRBV30
CDR3nt: TGTGCCTGGAGTCTTTCCGAACCTGCCAGGGGCTACACCTTC
CDR3aa: CAWSLSEPARGYTF

abundance: -
d_gene: TRBD1
j_gene: TRBJ1-3
v_gene: TRBV18
CDR3nt: TGTGCCAGCTCACCCCTCCCAGGGGGGCTCGGAAACACCATATATTTT
CDR3aa: CASSPLPGGLGNTIYF

abundance: -
d_gene: TRBD2
j_gene: TRBJ2-3
v_gene: TRBV7-6
CDR3nt: TGTGCCAGCAGCTTAGTACTAGCGGGAGGGCCCGGCACAGATACGCAGTATTTT
CDR3aa: CASSLVLAGGPGTDTQYF

abundance: -
d_gene: TRBD2
j_gene: TRBJ2-3
v_gene: TRBV7-3
CDR3nt: TGTGCCAGCAGCTTATATACCAGCGGGAGACGAACAGATACGCAGTATTTT
CDR3aa: CASSLYTSGRRTDTQYF

abundance: -
d_gene: -
j_gene: TRBJ1-6
v_gene: TRBV6-5
CDR3nt: TGTGCCAGCACCCCGACTCCAGAGGGATCACCCCTCCACTTT
CDR3aa: CASTPTPEGSPLHF

abundance: -
d_gene: -
j_gene: TRBJ2-5
v_gene: TRBV4-1
CDR3nt: TGCGCCAGCAGCCAAGTTAGTCAAGAGACCCAGTACTTC
CDR3aa: CASSQVSQETQYF

abundance: -
d_gene: TRBD2
j_gene: TRBJ2-5
v_gene: TRBV6-5
CDR3nt: TGTGCCAGCAGTTACCAGGGACTAGCTAGGGAGACCCAGTACTTC
CDR3aa: CASSYQGLARETQYF

abundance: -
d_gene: TRBD2
j_gene: TRBJ2-1
v_gene: TRBV28
CDR3nt: TGTGCCAGCAGTTTCGGGGGGGATAGGGTTTATGAGCAGTTCTTC
CDR3aa: CASSFGGDRVYEQFF

abundance: -
d_gene: -
j_gene: TRBJ2-5
v_gene: TRBV2
CDR3nt: TGTGCCAGCAGTGAAGTGGAGCGTGAGACCCAGTACTTC
CDR3aa: CASSEVERETQYF

abundance: -
d_gene: -
j_gene: TRBJ2-3
v_gene: TRBV11-3
CDR3nt: TGTGCCAGCAGCTCCCGGGGTGATACGCAGTATTTT
CDR3aa: CASSSRGDTQYF

abundance: -
d_gene: TRBD1
j_gene: TRBJ1-5
v_gene: TRBV6-1
CDR3nt: TGTGCCAGCAGTGAACAGGGGGGAGTAGGGCAGCCCCAGCATTTT
CDR3aa: CASSEQGGVGQPQHF

abundance: -
d_gene: -
j_gene: TRBJ1-4
v_gene: TRBV28
CDR3nt: TGTGCCAGCAGTTTGACGGCTTATAATGAAAAACTGTTTTTT
CDR3aa: CASSLTAYNEKLFF

abundance: -
d_gene: -
j_gene: TRBJ2-3
v_gene: TRBV7-9
CDR3nt: TGTGCCAGCAGAGGGCTAGCGATAGATACGCAGTATTTT
CDR3aa: CASRGLAIDTQYF

abundance: -
d_gene: -
j_gene: TRBJ1-3
v_gene: TRBV28
CDR3nt: TGTGCCAGCAGTCCCTCCTCACATTTACTCTCTGGAAACACCATATATTTT
CDR3aa: CASSPSSHLLSGNTIYF

abundance: once
d_gene: -
j_gene: TRBJ2-3
v_gene: TRBV6-1
CDR3nt: TGTGCCAGCAGTGAAGTCAGATCGGTGGGGCAGTATTTT
CDR3aa: CASSEVRSVGQYF

abundance: -
d_gene: -
j_gene: TRBJ1-6
v_gene: TRBV2
CDR3nt: TGTGCCAGCAGTGAATTAACCAGGGTCAATTCACCCCTCCACTTT
CDR3aa: CASSELTRVNSPLHF

abundance: -
d_gene: -
j_gene: TRBJ2-1
v_gene: TRBV7-9
CDR3nt: TGTGCCAGCAGCCAAGTCATGAGATTCAATGAGCAGTTCTTC
CDR3aa: CASSQVMRFNEQFF

abundance: -
d_gene: TRBD2
j_gene: TRBJ2-1
v_gene: TRBV7-9
CDR3nt: TGTGCCAGCAGAGGGGGACTAGCGGGACTCTACAATGAGCAGTTCTTC
CDR3aa: CASRGGLAGLYNEQFF

abundance: -
d_gene: TRBD2
j_gene: TRBJ2-3
v_gene: TRBV7-2
CDR3nt: TGTGCCAGCAGCTCGATCCGAGGACTAGCGGGAGGGGCAGATACGCAGTATTTT
CDR3aa: CASSSIRGLAGGADTQYF

abundance: once
d_gene: -
j_gene: TRBJ1-4
v_gene: TRBV28
CDR3nt: TGTGCCAGCAGTTTTCAGGGAACTAATGAAAAACTGTTTTTT
CDR3aa: CASSFQGTNEKLFF

abundance: -
d_gene: -
j_gene: TRBJ2-2
v_gene: TRBV28
CDR3nt: TGTGCCAGTCATCCATCCAGGAACACCGGGGAGCTGTTTTTT
CDR3aa: CASHPSRNTGELFF

abundance: -
d_gene: -
j_gene: TRBJ1-5
v_gene: TRBV30
CDR3nt: TGTGCCTGGAGTTTCGGAGTTCAGCCCCAGCATTTT
CDR3aa: CAWSFGVQPQHF